These 3 T cell receptor beta chains were sequenced from one sample in a study of cytomegalovirus exposure and HLA in healthy donors (dated by TCRdb to the late 2010s). Library preparation was by the immunoSEQ multiplex PCR assay. The multiplex PCR relied on a mix of 60 forward primers for TCR Vbeta segments and 13 reverse primers for TCR Jbeta segments. TCRdb took this table from immuneACCESS and kept in-frame rearrangements with V and J called. Such tables lack part of the clones; where checked against another copy, unresolved V genes explain under half of the gap, and the rest is unexplained. In this sample's table one finds approximately 110,000 clones. The ten largest clonotypes hold approximately 0.6% of the sample. Specimen: PBMCs. The receptor set was obtained from a middle-aged man in good health and CMV-seronegative.

The V call is TRBV5-1, the J call TRBJ1-5, with D possibly TRBD1 on 6 matching bases. Germline loops: CDR1 SGHRS, CDR2 YFSETQ. V gave up 4 bases and J gave up 7 bases, with 15 bases separating them. The CDR3 length is 14 residues. The CDR3 region is CASSKGGGEQPQHF. The CDR3 nucleotides are TGCGCCAGCAGCAAGGGGGGGGGTGAACAGCCCCAGCATTTT.

The rearrangement uses TRBV19 and TRBJ1-3, with D uncertain. Trimming removed 5 bases at V and 4 bases at J, with 12 bases between. The CDR3 is 14 amino acids. Germline assignment: CDR1 LNHDA and CDR2 SQIVND (reference sequence). CDR3 sequence (DNA): TGTGCCAGTAGTCCCTATAGAGGGGGAAACACCATATATTTT. This encodes CASSPYRGGNTIYF.

V is TRBV5-1 and J is TRBJ2-2; 9 bases map to TRBD1. CDR3 length: 16 residues. The germline V gene has CDR1 SGHRS and CDR2 YFSETQ. The V gene end was trimmed by 3 bases and the J gene end by 5 bases; junction bases not matched to a gene: 8. The CDR3 region is CASSWTGDPRTGELFF. The CDR3 DNA is TGCGCCAGCAGCTGGACAGGGGATCCGAGGACCGGGGAGCTGTTTTTT.